The 2 T cell receptor beta chains below all came from one sample that was sequenced in a study of OX40 agonist ivuxolimab in advanced cancers. Only in-frame clones appear in the TCRdb table, and some are missing; sequencing was by immunoSEQ multiplex PCR. The sample records about 22,000 clones, approximately 80% being singletons. The material was CD4+ or CD8+ T cells sorted from blood, obtained in a trial of the OX40 agonist ivuxolimab. The source of these receptors is an adult with an advanced solid tumor such as melanoma, head and neck, liver or kidney cancer.

The rearrangement joins TRBV9 to TRBJ2-7; D is unresolved. The V end was cut by 0 bases, the J end by 1 base, with 14 bases between. The CDR3 runs 16 residues. CDR1 and CDR2 from the germline V gene are SGDLS and YYNGEE. The DNA of the CDR3 is TGTGCCAGCAGCGTAGGCTTGTTCGGGTTATCCTACGAGCAGTACTTC. This sequence encodes CASSVGLFGLSYEQYF.

The V and J genes are TRBV6-5 and TRBJ2-7; possibly TRBD1 for D (5 bases). This CDR3 is built from 14 residues. Trimming took 5 bases from V and 0 from J, leaving 11 bases between them. Germline values: CDR1 MNHEY, CDR2 SVGAGI. The CDR3 region is CASSPGSLSYEQYF. Written as DNA, the CDR3 is TGTGCCAGCAGTCCAGGGTCCCTCTCCTACGAGCAGTACTTC.